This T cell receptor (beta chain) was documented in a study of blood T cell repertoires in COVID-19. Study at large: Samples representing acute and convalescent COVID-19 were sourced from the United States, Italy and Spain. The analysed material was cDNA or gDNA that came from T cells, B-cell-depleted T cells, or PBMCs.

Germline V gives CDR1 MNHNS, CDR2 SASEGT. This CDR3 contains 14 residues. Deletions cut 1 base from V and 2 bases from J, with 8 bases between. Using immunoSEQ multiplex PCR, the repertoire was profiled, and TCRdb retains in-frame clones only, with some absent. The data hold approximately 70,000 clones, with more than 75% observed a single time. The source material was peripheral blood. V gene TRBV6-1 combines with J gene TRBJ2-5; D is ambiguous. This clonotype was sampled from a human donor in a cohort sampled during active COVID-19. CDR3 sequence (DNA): TGTGCCAGCAGTGAAGTTAGAAGACAAGAGACCCAGTACTTC. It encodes CASSEVRRQETQYF.